This T cell receptor (beta chain) was captured by sequencing in a study of graft-versus-host responses after intestinal transplantation (dated by TCRdb to 2020 to 2022). For context, the study as a whole: The transplants that recipients got were multivisceral, liver-intestinal, or isolated intestinal. Anti-thymocyte globulin induction was given to all recipients, followed by maintenance tacrolimus and steroids for two to four years. Bulk TCR-beta CDR3 sequencing was used to track graft-versus-host and host-versus-graft alloreactive T cell clones in the graft, circulation and bone marrow after intestinal transplantation. Of the 20 to 25 intestinal transplant recipients enrolled in the cohort, one of whom was a retransplant, a few patients without pretransplant specimens were excluded. Instead of going to the commercial service, samples from a few later patients were sequenced in-house on an Illumina MiSeq and processed with MiXCR. Alloreactive clones were identified by sequencing pre-transplant mixed lymphocyte reaction products and comparing these products with unstimulated pre-transplant donor and recipient T cells. A peak of at least 4% donor T cells among recipient peripheral blood mononuclear cells was the definition used for donor T cell macrochimerism.

Libraries were made using the immunoSEQ multiplex PCR assay. For most patients, genomic DNA was isolated with the Qiagen DNeasy Blood and Tissue Kit and shipped frozen to Adaptive Biotechnologies for TCR sequencing. For most patients, high-throughput TCR-beta CDR3 sequencing of genomic DNA was performed by Adaptive Biotechnologies. Processing in the source paper ran as follows. TCR sequencing data were retrieved from Adaptive's ImmunoSEQ software for 18 patients, whereas a few other patients were processed with MiXCR and VDJtools. To correct CD4 versus CD8 sorting errors, any sequence found in both subsets at a frequency ratio below 5:1 was removed. CDR3 nucleotide sequences shared between donor and recipient were removed because the origin of such sequences could not be assigned. At least 2-fold expansion over unstimulated cells and a minimum CFSE-low frequency of 0.002% (template counts) or 0.001% (read counts) were required for clones to be classified as alloreactive. Mappable clones were those detected in sequenced pre-transplant spleen, lymph node, or MLR CFSE-low populations of the donor or recipient. Cumulative frequency of alloreactive clones was calculated as a percentage of all sequences weighted by copy number. TCRdb took over this immuneACCESS table, retaining in-frame rearrangements with V and J assigned. Such tables are incomplete; in checked studies, under half of the missing clones stem from an unresolved V gene, and the remainder is unexplained. Clonal size and the V and J genes are those of that table, whereas D and trimming came from the DNA. The sample contains 70,000 to 95,000 clones, 85% to 95% of them found a single time. The biggest ten clones account for less than 1.5% of the sample.

Paper-wide results and their limitations: In patients with donor T cell macrochimerism, the allografts had high GvH to HvG T cell clonal ratios. The conclusions were limited by the relatively low number and heterogeneity of the intestinal transplant patients. Early after transplant, peak levels of circulating GvH clones were associated with declines in HvG clones. GvH clones were detected in recipient bone marrow, and some of these GvH clones were observed earlier in ileal mucosa or blood, consistent with an intestinal mucosal origin.

To note about this clone: Its binding antigen is unknown. Base qualities are not at hand, and no much larger clone is one base apart.

The time point label of this sample denotes: cells obtained before transplantation from donor or recipient. CD3+CD4+ and CD3+CD8+ populations were FACS-sorted from unstimulated pre-transplant donor and recipient cells taken from spleen or lymph nodes. The sequenced sample was unstimulated CD8+ T cells sorted from spleen or lymph node cells, obtained before transplant. The sequence was collected from a human donor who was the organ donor for an intestinal transplant.

The bases read TGTGCCACCAGCAGAAGGAGCCTCCAAGAGACCCAGTACTTC. Its translation reads: CATSRRSLQETQYF. Recombination joined TRBV15 with TRBJ2-5; the D gene remains uncertain. The CDR3 spans 14 residues, from the cysteine through the phenylalanine. Solely the CDR3 DNA is kept, with 42 bases framed from the first base. The junction carries 8 bases between V and J, which are trimmed by 2 bases and 1 base respectively. Taken from the germline V gene (reference sequence), the CDR1 and CDR2 loops are LNHNV and YYDKDF.